This T cell receptor (beta chain) was sequenced for a study of PD-1 blockade in classical Hodgkin lymphoma. Broader study findings: Before treatment, TCR diversity in newly diagnosed patients was reportedly lower than in healthy donors. With CD4+ cells, TCR diversity rose significantly by C4D1, but not with CD8+ cells.

As to this clone: What it recognizes is unknown.

Autologous stem cell transplantation was followed by relapse in every patient, and brentuximab vedotin exposure varied. Germline assignment: CDR1 KGHSH and CDR2 LQKENI. V lost 0 bases, J lost 3 bases, and 8 bases lay in between. The CDR3 totals 14 residues. The table came from immunoSEQ multiplex PCR; TCRdb's copy has only in-frame clones and leaves some out. The repertoire includes over 35,000 clones, around 78% of them detected once, and roughly 9.8% sits in the top ten. The TCR was taken from a human donor with classical Hodgkin lymphoma. J is TRBJ1-1 and V is TRBV18, with D hard to call. The material sequenced was peripheral blood mononuclear cells (PBMCs), taken at baseline. CDR3 coding DNA: TGTGCCAGCTCACCACCATCAGTGGACACTGAAGCTTTCTTT. Its translation is CASSPPSVDTEAFF.